This T cell receptor (beta chain) was obtained from a study of identical twins. The germline V gene encodes CDR1 SGHTA and CDR2 FQGNSA. The CDR3 sequence is 15 residues long. After removal of 3 bases from V and 4 bases from J, the junction contained 8 bases not matched to a gene. TCRdb redid the calling of the 5' RACE reads with MiXCR, one entry per CDR3 protein. The repertoire holds roughly 720,000 distinct CDR3 sequences, with 15% to 20% as singletons. The sample was also linked to a second study, of T cells expressing NK-cell markers.

The clonotype was recovered from a woman under 30 in good health. Specimen: PBMCs. The gene calls are TRBV7-2 and TRBJ2-5, with 7 positions matching TRBD2. The CDR3 coding sequence is TGTGCCAGCAGCTTTACCGGGACTAAGGCAGAGACCCAGTACTTC. It yields the protein CASSFTGTKAETQYF.